The TCR beta chain described here comes from a study of T-cell reconstitution after alpha-beta-depleted transplantation in children. Molecular barcoding with unique molecular identifiers was used for the TCRbeta library. TCRdb reprocessed the PCR reads with MiXCR, giving one entry per CDR3 protein. The table records approximately 270,000 distinct CDR3 sequences, about 24% of them present only once. Germline CDR1 SGHRS, CDR2 YFSETQ. V dropped 1 base and J dropped 3 bases, with 10 bases sitting between them. There are 14 residues in the CDR3. The source is a female patient aged 2-15 years who had a stem cell transplant for congenital amegakaryocytic thrombocytopenia, so the T cells may come from the graft donor. The sequencing used PBMCs, mostly from graft donor cells, collected 360 days after TCRalphabeta/CD19-depleted stem cell transplant. V is TRBV5-1 and J is TRBJ1-1; no reliable D call. This CDR3 reads CASSLTNWDTEAFF. DNA of the CDR3: TGCGCCAGCAGCTTGACAAATTGGGACACTGAAGCTTTCTTT.